The 21 T cell receptor beta chains listed next were all sequenced from one sample in a study of blood T cell repertoires in COVID-19. The table came from immunoSEQ multiplex PCR; TCRdb's copy has only in-frame clones and leaves some out. The table shows about 270,000 clones, with roughly nine tenths occurring only once. Sequencing was performed on PBMCs or T cells enriched from blood (not recorded which). Receptors were obtained from a woman aged 60-75 years who had recovered from COVID-19.

This chain links TRBV7-9 with TRBJ2-7, with 9 positions matching TRBD2. CDR3 size: 11 residues. With 8 bases clipped from V and 6 bases from J, the junction kept 2 bases outside the gene matches. Germline V gene sequence: CDR1 SEHNR, CDR2 FQNEAQ (reference sequence). The chain's CDR3 is CASGREGEQYF. CDR3 coding DNA: TGTGCCAGCGGGCGGGAGGGCGAGCAGTACTTC.

This chain joins TRBV5-6 and TRBJ2-1; 8 positions match TRBD2. Germline trimming cut 4 bases from V and 1 base from J; bases unmatched to any gene: 13. This CDR3 spans 18 amino acids. Per the germline V gene, CDR1 is SGHDT and CDR2 is YYEEEE. As DNA, the CDR3 is TGTGCCAGCAGCATGGGCGTGCGGGAGGCCGGGTCCTACAATGAGCAGTTCTTC. This sequence encodes CASSMGVREAGSYNEQFF. The full variable domain, its missing parts supplied by reference TRBV5-6 and TRBJ2-1, is DAGVTQSPTHLIKTRGQQVTLRCSPKSGHDTVSWYQQALGQGPQFIFQYYEEEERQRGNFPDRFSGHQFPNYSSELNVNALLLGDSALYLCASSMGVREAGSYNEQFFGPGTRLTVL.

This chain connects TRBV30 to TRBJ1-6, with D uncertain. Per the germline V gene, CDR1 is GTSNPN and CDR2 is SVGIG (reference sequence). Trimming cost V 0 bases and J 10 bases, with 7 bases left between them. CDR3 length equals 12 residues. The CDR3 DNA follows: TGTGCCTGGAGTGTATATGGCTCACCCCTCCACTTT. Its protein product is CAWSVYGSPLHF. The variable domain in full, with the rest retrieved from reference TRBV30 and TRBJ1-6, is SQTIHQWPATLVQPVGSPLSLECTVEGTSNPNLYWYRQAAGRGLQLLFYSVGIGQISSEVPQNLSASRPQDRQFILSSKKLLLSDSGFYLCAWSVYGSPLHFGNGTRLTVT.

This clone was seen just once. This sequence joins TRBV19 and TRBJ1-1; no firm D call. The ends were cut back, 2 bases at V and 6 bases at J, with 4 bases in the middle. This CDR3 has 11 residues. Looked up from germline, CDR1 is LNHDA and CDR2 is SQIVND (reference sequence). The CDR3, as DNA: TGTGCCAGTAGTATAAGCGCTGAAGCTTTCTTT. Amino acid sequence: CASSISAEAFF.

This sequence joins TRBV7-9 and TRBJ1-6, with D possibly being TRBD1 (5 bases). Trimming stripped 0 bases from V and 10 bases from J, with 7 bases between. CDR1 is SEHNR and CDR2 is FQNEAQ in the germline V gene (reference sequence). The CDR3 sequence is 13 residues long. The CDR3 region is CASSLAGESPLHF. For the CDR3, the DNA is TGTGCCAGCAGCTTAGCAGGGGAATCACCCCTCCACTTT.

The chain links TRBV7-8 to TRBJ2-1; 10 bases agree with TRBD2. The CDR3 loop spans 16 amino acids. CDR1 SGHVS and CDR2 FQNEAQ come from the germline V gene. Trimming cost V 4 bases and J 9 bases; bases outside gene matches: 12. In DNA, the CDR3 is TGTGCCAGCAGCTCCTTAGCGGGGGGTGGGCCATCTGAGCAGTTCTTC. Translating gives CASSSLAGGGPSEQFF.

The rearrangement links TRBV25-1 to TRBJ2-2, with 8 bases aligning to TRBD2. The CDR3 length is 15 residues. In germline, CDR1 is MGHDK, CDR2 SYGVNS. With V trimmed by 1 base and J by 9 bases, 7 bases remained unmatched. Here the CDR3 reads CASSEWGSGVRELFF. CDR3 nucleotides: TGTGCCAGCAGTGAATGGGGTAGCGGGGTTCGGGAGCTGTTTTTT.

The V call is TRBV10-1, the J call TRBJ2-2, with 8 bases fitting TRBD2. Trimming took 8 bases from V and 4 from J; bases not matched to a gene: 3. The CDR3 extends over 13 amino acids. Germline CDR1 reads WNHNN; CDR2 reads SYGVQD (reference sequence). The CDR3 here is CASERESTGELFF. DNA for the CDR3: TGCGCCAGCGAGCGGGAGAGCACCGGGGAGCTGTTTTTT.

The genes are TRBV5-1 and TRBJ1-1; weak D call: TRBD1 (6 bases). CDR1 and CDR2 (germline): SGHRS, YFSETQ. The CDR3 covers 12 residues. Trimming took 7 bases from V and 5 from J, leaving 12 bases between them. The CDR3 DNA reads TGCGCCAGCGGAAGGGGGGGTACTGAAGCTTTCTTT. Its translation: CASGRGGTEAFF.

The CDR3 DNA follows: TGTGCCTGGAGTGTACTTACTAGCGGGGGACCCTACACCTTC. Protein: CAWSVLTSGGPYTF. This sequence joins TRBV30 and TRBJ1-2; perhaps TRBD1 as D (5 bases). Germline CDR1 is GTSNPN and CDR2 is SVGIG (reference sequence). This CDR3 comprises 14 residues. V gave up 0 bases and J gave up 10 bases, with 18 bases separating them.

This chain uses TRBV5-1 with TRBJ1-1; D might be TRBD1 (6 bases). This CDR3 is built from 15 residues. Germline V gene data show CDR1 as SGHRS and CDR2 as YFSETQ. Trimming left V 3 bases short and J 2 bases short, with 14 bases between. CDR3 bases: TGCGCCAGCAGCTCGCAAACAGGGACAAACACTGAAGCTTTCTTT. Translation: CASSSQTGTNTEAFF.

The V and J genes are TRBV5-4 and TRBJ2-2; TRBD2 agrees at 8 bases. Germline-derived CDR1 and CDR2 are SGHNT and YYREEE (reference sequence). V shed 2 bases and J 6 bases; nucleotides not matched to a gene: 12. The CDR3 totals 17 residues. DNA for the CDR3: TGTGCCAGCAGCTTTAGCATACGGGGGGGCCGATCCGGGGAGCTGTTTTTT. Residues: CASSFSIRGGRSGELFF.

The genes are TRBV7-6 and TRBJ2-5; no clear D gene. Trimming took off 2 bases at V and 3 bases at J, with 7 bases between the two ends. Germline values: CDR1 SGHVS, CDR2 FNYEAQ. The CDR3 has 13 residues. The CDR3 loop reads CASSLRVEETQYF. The CDR3 coding sequence is TGTGCCAGCAGCTTAAGAGTCGAAGAGACCCAGTACTTC.

This clone was seen a few times. J is TRBJ2-7 and V is TRBV21-1; whether TRBD2, the table's D call, matches the DNA was not checked. TRBV21-1 is shown as a pseudogene. The CDR3 extends over 13 amino acids. DNA of the CDR3: TGTGCCAGCAGTGAGACGGGGAGATACGAGCAGTACTTC. It encodes CASSETGRYEQYF.

The chain couples TRBV7-9 to TRBJ2-5; possible D gene TRBD1, 5 bases. Germline V gene lookup returns CDR1 SEHNR and CDR2 FQNEAQ (reference sequence). V dropped 7 bases and J dropped 6 bases, with 15 bases sitting between them. The CDR3 covers 13 residues. The CDR3 region is CASNIDSKQTQYF. CDR3 nucleotide sequence: TGTGCCAGCAACATCGACAGTAAACAGACCCAGTACTTC.

The chain combines TRBV27 with TRBJ2-3, with TRBD2 matching 12 bases. CDR3 length: 19 amino acids. Germline CDR1 and CDR2: MNHEY and SMNVEV (reference sequence). With V trimmed by 3 bases and J by 7 bases, 17 bases remained unmatched. In DNA, the CDR3 is TGTGCCAGCAGTTTTCGTCTAGCGGGAGGGGCTGGGTCGGGGAATACGCAGTATTTT. Translating gives CASSFRLAGGAGSGNTQYF.

The chain recombines TRBV7-8 with TRBJ2-2; no clear D. Germline-derived CDR1 and CDR2 are SGHVS and FQNEAQ. This CDR3 is 14 amino acids long. The V gene lost 1 base and the J gene lost 6 bases, with 9 bases spanning the gap. CDR3 nucleotide sequence: TGTGCCAGCAGCTTAGGCATCTACCCCGGGGAGCTGTTTTTT. It encodes CASSLGIYPGELFF. Full variable domain (missing parts from reference TRBV7-8 and TRBJ2-2): GAGVSQSPRYKVAKRGQDVALRCDPISGHVSLFWYQQALGQGPEFLTYFQNEAQLDKSGLPSDRFFAERPEGSVSTLKIQRTQQEDSAVYLCASSLGIYPGELFFGEGSRLTVL.

V and J are TRBV5-1 and TRBJ2-1, with 10 bases matching TRBD2. The germline V gene has CDR1 SGHRS and CDR2 YFSETQ. The CDR3 has 15 residues. Trimming removed 3 bases from V and 10 bases from J; junction bases left unmatched: 10. The CDR3 sequence: CASSSPLAGAEEQFF. The CDR3 DNA follows: TGCGCCAGCAGCTCCCCTCTAGCGGGAGCGGAAGAGCAGTTCTTC.

The V gene is TRBV2, the J gene TRBJ1-2; 9 nucleotides line up with TRBD1. Germline-derived CDR1 and CDR2 are SNHLY and FYNNEI. CDR3 length: 15 residues. The V and J ends lost 5 bases and 6 bases, in that order; junction bases with no gene match: 10. This CDR3 reads CASSRHPGQGDGYTF. CDR3 nucleotide sequence: TGTGCCAGCAGTCGTCACCCGGGACAGGGTGATGGCTACACCTTC.

The chain links TRBV5-1 to TRBJ1-1, with 7 nucleotides matching TRBD1. CDR3 length: 12 amino acids. J lost 7 bases, V lost 3 bases, and 3 bases had no gene match. CDR1 is SGHRS, CDR2 YFSETQ, per germline. The CDR3 DNA sequence: TGCGCCAGCAGCTGGGGACAGTTTGAAGCTTTCTTT. Translated: CASSWGQFEAFF.

This chain joins TRBV19 and TRBJ1-1, with 8 bases matching TRBD1. Germline V lookup: CDR1 LNHDA, CDR2 SQIVND (reference sequence). V lost 6 bases and J lost 8; bases outside the gene matches: 11. This CDR3 spans 14 amino acids. CDR3 sequence (DNA): TGTGCCAGTAGCCGCCCGACAGGGGAAAGAGAAGCTTTCTTT. This translates into CASSRPTGEREAFF.